This entry is about one T cell receptor (beta chain). CDR3 length: 11 residues. Germline assignment: CDR1 SQVTM and CDR2 ANQGSEA. V was pared by 5 bases and J by 4 bases, with 6 bases between. Only in-frame clones appear in the TCRdb table, and some are missing; sequencing was by immunoSEQ multiplex PCR. The table has approximately 150,000 clones, 96% seen once. The data were taken from a study of control samples from healthy donors and cancer patients. The receptor comes from a woman aged 25 to 39 in good health. J is TRBJ1-3 and V is TRBV29-1; no reliable D call. Sequencing input: blood. CDR3 nucleotide sequence: TGCAGCGTTACGGGAGGAAACACCATATATTTT. It translates to CSVTGGNTIYF.